These 8 T cell receptor beta chains were sequenced from one sample in a study of blood T cells in healthy people across ages. Then a second PCR, running about 7 to 11 cycles, was carried out with a sample-barcoded 5' primer and a J-beta primer mix. Each CDR3 protein gets one entry after TCRdb re-called the 5' RACE reads with MiXCR. The sample holds hundreds of thousands of distinct CDR3 sequences, around 50% seen once. What was sequenced was blood. These receptors all stem from a man aged 35 to 55 in good health.

The chain employs TRBV29-1 and TRBJ2-3; 14 nucleotides match TRBD2. CDR1 and CDR2 (germline): SQVTM, ANQGSEA. Unmatched junction bases numbered 4, after V lost 1 base and J lost 1 base. CDR3 length equals 17 residues. The CDR3 nucleotides are TGCAGCGTTGAAGGGGGACTAGCGGGAGCAGGCACAGATACGCAGTATTTT. It codes for CSVEGGLAGAGTDTQYF.

The genes are TRBV6-4 and TRBJ2-5, with D perhaps given as TRBD1 or TRBD2 (5 bases each). The CDR3 runs 13 residues. The V and J ends lost 3 bases and 11 bases respectively, with 16 bases between them. The germline CDR1 and CDR2 sequences are MRHNA and SNTAGT. This chain's CDR3 is CASSEGWGNEQYF. The CDR3 DNA reads TGTGCCAGCAGTGAGGGTTGGGGGAATGAGCAGTACTTC.

The J gene is TRBJ2-5, the V gene TRBV7-2; D may match TRBD1 or TRBD2 (5 bases each). Germline CDR1 and CDR2: SGHTA and FQGNSA. This CDR3 contains 12 residues. Trimming pared 2 bases from V and 11 bases from J, leaving 12 bases between. In nucleotides, the CDR3 is TGTGCCAGCAGCTTACTGGGGGATGGGCAGTACTTC. Its protein product is CASSLLGDGQYF.

This chain joins TRBV4-3 and TRBJ2-7; the D gene could be TRBD1 or TRBD2 (6 bases each). The DNA end lines up better with TRBJ2-5; the J call may be wrong. This CDR3 contains 15 residues. Germline CDR1 LGHNA, CDR2 YSLEER. The CDR3 reads CASSRTQGGPETQYF. CDR3 in DNA: TGCGCCAGCAGCCGCACACAGGGAGGACCGGAGACCCAGTACTTC.

This clonotype appeared a few times. The chain carries TRBV7-2 and TRBJ2-7, with 13 bases that match TRBD2. With V trimmed by 3 bases and J by 0 bases, 8 bases remained unmatched. CDR1 is SGHTA and CDR2 is FQGNSA in the germline V gene. CDR3 size: 18 residues. Here the CDR3 reads CASSLRQGTSGTSYEQYF. The CDR3 DNA is TGTGCCAGCAGCTTGCGTCAGGGGACTAGCGGGACCTCCTACGAGCAGTACTTC.

This clonotype was recorded many times. V is TRBV2 and J is TRBJ1-2; D is undetermined. The ends were cut back, 0 bases at V and 2 bases at J, with 4 bases in the middle. The length of the CDR3 is 13 residues. Germline V gene lookup returns CDR1 SNHLY and CDR2 FYNNEI. The CDR3 DNA reads as TGTGCCAGCAGTGAAGCTCAGAACTATGGCTACACCTTC. Protein product: CASSEAQNYGYTF.

A single count supports this clonotype. The gene calls are TRBV2 and TRBJ1-1, with D tentatively TRBD1 (6 bases). Trimming removed 7 bases at V and 4 bases at J, with 13 bases between. Looked up from germline, CDR1 is SNHLY and CDR2 is FYNNEI. CDR3 length: 13 amino acids. DNA for the CDR3: TGTGCCAGCAAAACAGGACAGTTCACTGAAGCTTTCTTT. Protein product: CASKTGQFTEAFF. Full variable domain (rest looked up from reference TRBV2 and TRBJ1-1): EPEVTQTPSHQVTQMGQEVILRCVPISNHLYFYWYRQILGQKVEFLVSFYNNEISEKSEIFDDQFSVERPDGSNFTLKIRSTKLEDSAMYFCASKTGQFTEAFFGQGTRLTVV.

The J gene is TRBJ2-3, the V gene TRBV29-1, with 7 bases identical to TRBD2. This CDR3 has 14 amino acids. The germline V gene encodes CDR1 SQVTM and CDR2 ANQGSEA. V lost 4 bases and J lost 3; bases outside the gene matches: 7. The CDR3 sequence: CSVGGGRGTDTQYF. The CDR3 DNA follows: TGCAGCGTTGGAGGCGGGCGGGGGACAGATACGCAGTATTTT.